This T cell receptor beta chain is from a study of OX40 agonist ivuxolimab in advanced cancers. About the full investigation: Ivuxolimab, which targeted the costimulatory receptor OX40 (CD134), was an agonistic, fully human IgG2 monoclonal antibody. Intravenous ivuxolimab was administered to patients every 2 weeks at six dose levels: 0.01, 0.1, 0.3, 1.5, 3 and 10 mg/kg. The dose-escalation cohort was around 84% male with a mean age of roughly 62 years, ranging from roughly 20 to 80. Three dose-escalation patients achieved partial responses, one with hepatocellular carcinoma and two with cutaneous melanoma. Of the approximately 54 dose-escalation patients, hepatocellular carcinoma was present in around 20, melanoma in some 15, renal cell carcinoma in 9 and head and neck cancer in 9. Peripheral TCRbeta sequencing aimed to test whether ivuxolimab altered TCR sequence diversity and caused clonal T-cell expansion. Patients were allowed to have had prior anti-PD-1, anti-PD-L1 or anti-CTLA-4 therapy, and around 41% of the dose-escalation patients had previously received checkpoint inhibitors. The paper covers the monotherapy dose-escalation part of the phase I ivuxolimab trial, which included N ≈ 52 patients.

The trial excluded patients who had a history of autoimmune disease or who were on systemic immunosuppression. Peripheral blood for TCR sequencing was collected from all dose cohorts at baseline, on cycle 4 day 1, and on cycle 7 day 1. Samples were obtained from an open-label, multicenter, first-in-human phase I dose-escalation trial of ivuxolimab. Adults with locally advanced or metastatic melanoma, renal cell, hepatocellular, or head and neck squamous cell carcinoma were enrolled in the trial. Before TCR sequencing, CD4+ T cells and CD8+ T cells from peripheral blood were sorted into separate populations. With respect to this clone: The clone's antigen remains unknown. Base-call qualities are not available, and no considerably larger clone is one nucleotide away.

Paper-wide results and their limitations: After ivuxolimab, more expanded clones were found on average in CD8+ T cells than in CD4+ T cells. Which antigens the clonally expanded peripheral T cells were specific for was not determined. In the 0.1-3.0 mg/kg groups, partial responders had among the lowest normalized peripheral clonal expansion, particularly in CD8+ T cells. At doses of 0.1 to 3.0 mg/kg, clonal expansion of both CD4+ and CD8+ T cells in blood was seen between baseline and week 6. Low levels of normalized T-cell clonal expansion were also seen in some patients who did not respond.

For sequencing of the TCRbeta CDR3 region, genomic DNA was extracted from the sorted cells. The immunoSEQ Assay was used for sequencing of TCRbeta CDR3 regions. Not all clones reach the TCRdb copy of this immuneACCESS table, which keeps in-frame sequences only. Checked studies attribute under half of the gap to unresolved V genes and leave the rest unexplained. Recorded for this sample are 35,000 to 45,000 clones; roughly 84% of them occurred a single time. Roughly 22% of the sample lies in the top ten. The receptor was derived from an adult with an advanced solid tumor such as melanoma, head and neck, liver or kidney cancer. The source was CD4+ or CD8+ T cells sorted from blood, collected in a trial of the OX40 agonist ivuxolimab.

The sequenced DNA is TGCGCCAGCAGCCAATCACTAGCGGGCGAGCAGTACGTC. Its protein reads: CASSQSLAGEQYV. The V gene is TRBV4-3 and the J gene is TRBJ2-7; 9 bases in the middle match TRBD2. The cysteine opens and the valine closes a CDR3 of 13 amino acids. Only CDR3 DNA is held: 39 bases, read in frame from base 1. V lost 2 bases and J lost 6 bases, and the count of bases not matched to a germline gene is 2. According to the germline V gene, CDR1 reads LGHNA and CDR2 reads YSLEER.